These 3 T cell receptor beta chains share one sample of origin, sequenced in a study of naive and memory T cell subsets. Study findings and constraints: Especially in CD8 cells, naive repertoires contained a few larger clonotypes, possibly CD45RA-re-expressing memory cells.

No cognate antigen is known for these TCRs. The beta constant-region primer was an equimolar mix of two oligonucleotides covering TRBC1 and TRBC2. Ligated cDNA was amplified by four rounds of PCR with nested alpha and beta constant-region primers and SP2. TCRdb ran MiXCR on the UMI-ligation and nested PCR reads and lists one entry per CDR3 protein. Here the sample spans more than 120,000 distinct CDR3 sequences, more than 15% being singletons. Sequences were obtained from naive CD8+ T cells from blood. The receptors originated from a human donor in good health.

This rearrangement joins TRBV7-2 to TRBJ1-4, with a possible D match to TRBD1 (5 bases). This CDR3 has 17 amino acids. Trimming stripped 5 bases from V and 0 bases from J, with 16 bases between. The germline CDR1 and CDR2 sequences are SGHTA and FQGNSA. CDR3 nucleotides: TGTGCCAGCAGCGTAAGGGGACGGCAAGCAACTAATGAAAAACTGTTTTTT. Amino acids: CASSVRGRQATNEKLFF.

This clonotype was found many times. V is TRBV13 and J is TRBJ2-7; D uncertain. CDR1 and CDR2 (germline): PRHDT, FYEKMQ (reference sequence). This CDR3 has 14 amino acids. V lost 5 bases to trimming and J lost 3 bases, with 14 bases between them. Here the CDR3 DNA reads TGTGCCAGCAGCCTCGGGCGGACCAACTACGAGCAGTACTTC. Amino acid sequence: CASSLGRTNYEQYF. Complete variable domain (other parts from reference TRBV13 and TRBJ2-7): AAGVIQSPRHLIKEKRETATLKCYPIPRHDTVYWYQQGPGQDPQFLISFYEKMQSDKGSIPDRFSAQQFSDYHSELNMSSLELGDSALYFCASSLGRTNYEQYFGPGTRLTVT.

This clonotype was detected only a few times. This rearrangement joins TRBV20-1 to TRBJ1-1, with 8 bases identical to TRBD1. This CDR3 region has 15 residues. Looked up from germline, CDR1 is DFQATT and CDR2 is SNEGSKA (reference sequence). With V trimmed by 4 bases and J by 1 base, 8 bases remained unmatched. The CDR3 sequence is CSAKTDRGPNTEAFF. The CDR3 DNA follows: TGCAGTGCTAAGACCGACAGGGGACCGAACACTGAAGCTTTCTTT.